This TCR beta chain came from a study of T-cell memory formation after mild COVID-19 listed by TCRdb under 2021. At the level of the whole study: TCR sequence clusters from the two donors were largely donor specific. In a couple of donors, T-cell clones that expanded and contracted after mild COVID-19 were followed by sequencing TCRalpha and TCRbeta repertoires longitudinally. Two young, previously healthy adult volunteers made up the cohort, one male and one female. The paper's findings and limits, for the study overall: The study covered only a couple of mild cases, and larger cohorts including severe cases with pre-infection samples were considered necessary. Contracting CD4+ clones were located mainly in the CM and EM memory subsets, whereas CD8+ clones were found to be enriched in EMRA. Whether the second-wave clones peaking on day 37 were SARS-CoV-2 specific was not confirmed. Some responding clones were detected in pre-infection memory, suggesting pre-existing cross-reactive memory T cells joined the SARS-CoV-2 response. Clones that contracted from day 15 to 85 showed balanced CD4/CD8 phenotypes, whereas a second wave of clones that expanded from day 15 to 37 leaned towards CD4+.

From the germline V gene, CDR1 is SGHAT and CDR2 is FQNNGV. The CDR3 covers 15 residues, taking in both the cysteine and the phenylalanine. The sequence is cut down to CDR3 DNA, 45 bases in frame from base 1. V is reduced by 5 bases and J by 2 bases, leaving a spacing of 13 bases between them. The reads were generated on an Illumina NovaSeq 6000. Using 5'RACE with constant-segment primers, TCRalpha and TCRbeta cDNA libraries were constructed, with sample barcodes and unique molecular identifiers added in the process. Trizol reagent was used to extract RNA from every sample. Libraries were amplified in two PCR steps, with a second sample barcode and Illumina TruSeq adapters added in the second step. Sequencing of libraries was performed on an Illumina NovaSeq with 2 x 150 bp paired-end reads. Concerning the study's data processing: Reads were demultiplexed and collapsed into UMI-guided consensus sequences with migec v1.2.7. With mixcr v2.1.11, UMI consensuses were aligned to TRA and TRB V and J templates and assembled into clonotypes. Clonotypes were classified as expanded or contracted when called significant by both edgeR and NoisET, with noise models trained on biological replicates. For edgeR calls, the thresholds were a false discovery rate-adjusted p below 0.01 and a log2 fold-change of 1. As an exploratory analysis of dynamics, max-normalized trajectories of the 1000 most abundant clonotypes were examined with PCA combined with hierarchical clustering. The CD4 or CD8 phenotype of responding clones was assigned using the separately sequenced CD4+ and CD8+ repertoires. TCRdb ran its own pipeline on the public reads, namely fastp trimming at Q25 and MiXCR clone calling, and kept in-frame beta chains. Every entry covers one CDR3 protein and lists the most common genes and DNA from its rows. The V and J calls, along with clone size, are taken from TCRdb and not from the paper's own processing. For this sample the table gives around 390,000 distinct CDR3 sequences, of which about 17% were detected only once. The leading ten clones occupy about a fifth of the sample.

Ficoll-Paque density gradient centrifugation was the method used to isolate PBMCs. This clonotype was seen a handful of times. The clone's antigen remains unknown. Base quality data are lacking; no much larger clone is found one base away. Sequenced: PBMCs or a T cell subset sorted from them (not recorded which). Recombination joined TRBV11-2 with TRBJ2-1; the D gene could be TRBD1 or TRBD2, each one agreeing over 5 bases. This clonotype was sampled from a young man who had mild COVID-19 (a few samples of this study predate the infection). The sample titles of this study are shuffled in the database, so cell type and time point are left out; the donor was told from shared clones. The DNA sequence is given as TGTGCCAGCAGCGACTATGGGGGTACCTACAATGAGCAGTTCTTC. Translated, this is CASSDYGGTYNEQFF.